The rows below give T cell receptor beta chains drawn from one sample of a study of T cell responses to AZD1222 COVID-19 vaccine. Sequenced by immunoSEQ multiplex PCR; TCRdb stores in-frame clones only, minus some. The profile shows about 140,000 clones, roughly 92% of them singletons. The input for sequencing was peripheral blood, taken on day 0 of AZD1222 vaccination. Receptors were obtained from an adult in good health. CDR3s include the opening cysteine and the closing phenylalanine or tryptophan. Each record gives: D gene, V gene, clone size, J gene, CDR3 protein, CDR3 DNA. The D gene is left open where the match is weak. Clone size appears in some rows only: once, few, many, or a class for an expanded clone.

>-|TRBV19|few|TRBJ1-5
CASSIDRSRAVMQPQHF
TGTGCCAGTAGTATAGATAGGAGCAGGGCGGTGATGCAGCCCCAGCATTTT
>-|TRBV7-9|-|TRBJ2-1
CASSLAGFSDGQFF
TGTGCCAGCAGCTTAGCTGGCTTCTCCGATGGGCAGTTCTTC
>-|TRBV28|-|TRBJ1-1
CASSGHAGSSDGAFF
TGTGCCAGCAGTGGACACGCAGGGAGTTCGGATGGAGCTTTCTTT
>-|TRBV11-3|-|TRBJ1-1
CPGGKANTEAFF
TGTCCCGGGGGGAAAGCGAACACTGAAGCTTTCTTT
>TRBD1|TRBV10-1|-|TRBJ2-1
CASSFQGAGNEQFF
TGCGCCAGCAGTTTTCAGGGGGCAGGGAATGAGCAGTTCTTC
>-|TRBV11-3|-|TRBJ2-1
CASSPKSGHNNEQFF
TGTGCCAGCAGCCCTAAATCGGGACACAACAATGAGCAGTTCTTC
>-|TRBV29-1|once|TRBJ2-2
CSVEEGGTANTGELFF
TGCAGCGTTGAAGAAGGGGGGACAGCGAACACCGGGGAGCTGTTTTTT
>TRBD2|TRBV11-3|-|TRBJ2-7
CASSLGEGRFEQYF
TGTGCCAGCAGCTTAGGGGAGGGCAGGTTCGAGCAGTACTTC
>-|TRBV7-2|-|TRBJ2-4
CASSLGGVGNIQYF
TGTGCCAGCAGCTTAGGGGGCGTCGGAAACATTCAGTACTTC
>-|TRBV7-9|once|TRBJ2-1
CASSPGSSYNEQFF
TGTGCCAGCAGCCCGGGGAGCTCCTACAATGAGCAGTTCTTC
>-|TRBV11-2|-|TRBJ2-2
CASSLAGLTGELFF
TGTGCCAGCAGCTTAGCCGGGCTCACCGGGGAGCTGTTTTTT
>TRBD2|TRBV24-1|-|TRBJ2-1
CATSEDLAGDHNEQFF
TGTGCCACCAGTGAGGATCTAGCGGGAGATCACAATGAGCAGTTCTTC
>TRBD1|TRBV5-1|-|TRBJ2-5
CASSLAGQGGETQYF
TGCGCCAGCAGCTTGGCCGGACAGGGTGGAGAGACCCAGTACTTC
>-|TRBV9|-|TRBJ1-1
CASSLVGNTEAFF
TGTGCCAGCAGCCTGGTCGGAAACACTGAAGCTTTCTTT
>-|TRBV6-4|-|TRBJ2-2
CASSDSFMGGELFF
TGTGCCAGCAGTGACTCGTTTATGGGCGGGGAGCTGTTTTTT
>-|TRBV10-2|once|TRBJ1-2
CASSERSNYGYTF
TGCGCCAGCAGTGAGAGGTCTAACTATGGCTACACCTTC
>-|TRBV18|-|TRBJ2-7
CASSRVTDSYEQYF
TGTGCCAGCTCACGCGTCACGGATTCCTACGAGCAGTACTTC
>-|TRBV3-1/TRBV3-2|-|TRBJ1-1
CASSPGGRGMNTEAFF
TGTGCCAGCAGCCCCGGGGGACGGGGCATGAACACTGAAGCTTTCTTT
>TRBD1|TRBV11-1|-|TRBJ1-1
CASSFGQGVQNTEAFF
TGTGCCAGCAGCTTCGGTCAGGGGGTCCAGAACACTGAAGCTTTCTTT
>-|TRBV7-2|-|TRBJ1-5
CASTLGTQANQPQHF
TGTGCCAGCACCCTTGGTACACAGGCTAATCAGCCCCAGCATTTT
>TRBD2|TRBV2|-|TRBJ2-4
CASSVERGGIQYF
TGTGCCAGCAGTGTCGAGCGGGGAGGGATTCAGTACTTC
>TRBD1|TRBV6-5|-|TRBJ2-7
CASNPGTGVYEQYF
TGTGCCAGCAACCCCGGGACAGGGGTCTACGAGCAGTACTTC
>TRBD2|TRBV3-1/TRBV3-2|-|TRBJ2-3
CASSQEREGGTDTQYF
TGTGCCAGCAGCCAAGAGCGGGAGGGTGGGACAGATACGCAGTATTTT
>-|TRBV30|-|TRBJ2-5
CACFPEETQYF
TGTGCCTGTTTCCCGGAAGAGACCCAGTACTTC
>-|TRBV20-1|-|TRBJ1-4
CSASMDSNEKLFF
TGCAGTGCTAGTATGGACTCTAATGAAAAACTGTTTTTT
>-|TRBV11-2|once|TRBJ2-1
CASSLVGGATEQFF
TGTGCCAGCAGCTTAGTGGGGGGGGCCACTGAGCAGTTCTTC
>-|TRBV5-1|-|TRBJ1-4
CASSLASIGITRSNEKLFF
TGCGCCAGCAGCTTGGCCAGTATTGGGATTACGCGGTCTAATGAAAAACTGTTTTTT
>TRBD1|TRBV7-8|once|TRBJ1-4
CASSDRATNEKLFF
TGTGCCAGCAGCGACAGGGCAACTAATGAAAAACTGTTTTTT
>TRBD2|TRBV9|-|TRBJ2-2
CASSVTSGRAAGELFF
TGTGCCAGCAGCGTAACTAGCGGGAGGGCCGCGGGGGAGCTGTTTTTT